The clone carrying this TCR beta chain was seen more than once but under ten times. Its antigen is undetermined. The data originate from a study of blood T cells in healthy people across ages. With 4 bases removed from V and 3 bases from J, the gap between germline ends came to 10 bases. The germline gives CDR1 DFQATT, CDR2 SNEGSKA (reference sequence). This CDR3 spans 12 amino acids. The donors, all healthy, were Caucasians living in Russia, aged roughly 6 to 100. Total RNA amounts of at least 5.5 micrograms were extracted per sample. Study-wide findings and caveats: Expanded clonotype changes were possibly confounded by unknown donor CMV status.

For the second PCR, which ran for about 6 to 11 cycles, a sample-barcoded 5' primer and a J-beta primer mix were used. Every cDNA molecule bore a tag from a template-switch adaptor containing 12 random nucleotides. From the 5' RACE reads, TCRdb called clonotypes with MiXCR, one entry per CDR3 protein. The sample contains about 680,000 distinct CDR3 sequences, 45% to 50% of which appear only once. Sequenced input: blood. This TCR was recovered from a woman in her sixties in good health. This rearrangement joins TRBV20-1 to TRBJ2-7; D may be TRBD2 (6 bases). CDR3 in DNA: TGCAGTGCTATTCCGCGGGGCTACGAGCAGTACTTC. Translated: CSAIPRGYEQYF.